This T cell receptor beta chain was recovered during a study of beta chain features in type 1 diabetes. Study conclusions and caveats: In the patient group, naive, central memory and Treg TCRB repertoires seemed more alike than in the healthy donor group.

As concerns this clone: Its antigen is not identified.

Isolated RNA was reverse transcribed in full, so expressed TCRB transcripts were sequenced. The data were produced by immunoSEQ multiplex PCR, yet TCRdb's version contains in-frame clones alone and is incomplete. The repertoire holds under 500,000 clones, about 29% seen once, with about 0.065% in the top ten. CDR1 and CDR2 from the germline V gene are SGHVS and FNYEAQ. Trimming cost V 0 bases and J 2 bases; bases outside gene matches: 3. The CDR3 runs 17 residues. This rearrangement joins TRBV7-6 to TRBJ2-7, with 14 bases aligning to TRBD2. The sample comprised naive CD4+ T cells from blood. The source is a man younger than 35 in good health. DNA for the CDR3: TGTGCCAGCAGCTTAGCCCCGGGACTAGCGGGGGCCTACGAGCAGTACTTC. The encoded protein is CASSLAPGLAGAYEQYF.